This TCR beta chain was identified in a study of cytomegalovirus exposure and HLA in healthy donors. J gave up 5 bases and V 3 bases, and 13 bases lay outside the gene matches. Looked up from germline, CDR1 is SGHKS and CDR2 is YYEKEE (reference sequence). The CDR3 is made up of 16 amino acids. The PCR employed 60 Vbeta primers together with 13 Jbeta primers. Repertoires were generated with immunoSEQ multiplex PCR, while TCRdb's copy carries only in-frame clones and drops some. The sample contains some 240,000 clones, over 90% of which appear only once. The V call is TRBV5-5, the J call TRBJ2-7; 8 bases agree with TRBD1. The specimen sequenced was PBMCs. This receptor was obtained from a girl aged 2-10 years in good health and CMV-seronegative. CDR3 loop: CASSSKTGQGHNEQYF. The DNA of the CDR3 is TGTGCCAGCAGCTCCAAAACAGGACAGGGTCACAACGAGCAGTACTTC.